The next 30 T cell receptor beta chains were all read from a single sample in a study of tumor-infiltrating lymphocytes in oesophageal squamous cell carcinoma. TCRdb called the PCR reads again in MiXCR, with one record for every CDR3 protein. The sample yields over 10,000 distinct CDR3 sequences, roughly 50% seen once. The sample comprised esophageal tumor tissue. All receptors come from a female donor with esophageal squamous cell carcinoma.

The chain recombines TRBV7-4 with TRBJ2-1; D is possibly TRBD1 (5 bases). V was cut by 1 base and J by 6 bases, with 10 bases left in between. The CDR3 is 14 amino acids. The germline gives CDR1 SGHVT, CDR2 SQSDAQ. The CDR3 loop reads CASSLGQGPNEQFF. In DNA, the CDR3 is TGTGCCAGCAGCTTAGGGCAGGGTCCCAATGAGCAGTTCTTC.

The chain recombines TRBV7-2 with TRBJ1-4; D gene ambiguous. The V end lost 5 bases, the J end lost 5 bases, and 12 bases lay between the germline ends. Per germline, CDR1 SGHTA and CDR2 FQGNSA. This CDR3 comprises 14 residues. The CDR3 loop reads CASSARDLNEKLFF. In DNA, the CDR3 is TGTGCCAGCAGCGCCCGGGATCTGAATGAAAAACTGTTTTTT.

The V call is TRBV6-1, the J call TRBJ2-5; no reliable D call. The J call is uncertain, as TRBJ2-7 better fits the DNA end. The CDR3 contains 11 residues. The germline V gene encodes CDR1 MNHNS and CDR2 SASEGT. The CDR3 DNA is TGTGCCAGCAGTAACACCTACGAGCAGTACTTC. Translating gives CASSNTYEQYF.

This rearrangement joins TRBV6-6 to TRBJ2-1, with no clear D. The J call is in doubt because the DNA end fits TRBJ2-7 better. Germline CDR1 MNHNY, CDR2 SVGAGI (reference sequence). The CDR3 is 14 residues long. The CDR3 loop is CASSYSKIPFEQYF. Here the CDR3 DNA reads TGTGCCAGCAGTTACTCGAAAATCCCTTTTGAGCAGTACTTC.

This clonotype has only a few counts. This chain connects TRBV7-2 to TRBJ2-3; no firm D call. Germline-derived CDR1 and CDR2 are SGHTA and FQGNSA. Trimming took off 0 bases at V and 2 bases at J, with 9 bases between the two ends. The CDR3 totals 15 residues. The CDR3 sequence: CASSLAGSVTDTQYF. CDR3 DNA: TGTGCCAGCAGCTTAGCCGGATCAGTCACAGATACGCAGTATTTT.

At least ten counts were recorded for this clonotype. The CDR3 sequence is CASSFRILNYGYTF. CDR3 nucleotides: TGTGCCAGCAGTTTTCGGATTTTAAACTATGGCTACACCTTC. The V and J genes are TRBV28 and TRBJ1-2; unclear D gene. CDR1 MDHEN and CDR2 SYDVKM come from the germline V gene. The CDR3 has 14 amino acids. V was shortened by 3 bases and J by 2 bases, with 10 bases between the two germline ends.

This clonotype was counted ten times or more. The chain carries TRBV7-2 and TRBJ2-6, with 7 bases identical to TRBD1. V gave up 2 bases and J gave up 2 bases; unmatched junction bases: 6. Germline CDR1 and CDR2: SGHTA and FQGNSA. The CDR3 length is 17 residues. CDR3 protein: CASSLNQGGAGANVLTF. As DNA, the CDR3 is TGTGCCAGCAGCTTAAATCAAGGGGGCGCTGGGGCCAACGTCCTGACTTTC.

The rearrangement joins TRBV28 to TRBJ2-5, with 11 bases identical to TRBD2. J gave up 11 bases and V 4 bases, and 6 bases lay outside the gene matches. CDR1 is MDHEN and CDR2 is SYDVKM in the germline V gene. The CDR3 sequence is 13 residues long. CDR3: CASSWGTSGEQYF. The CDR3 region has the DNA TGTGCCAGCAGTTGGGGGACTAGCGGTGAGCAGTACTTC.

The chain is built from TRBV11-3 and TRBJ2-3, with D possibly TRBD2 on 7 matching bases. The J call may be faulty, since TRBJ2-1 better matches the DNA end. Germline V lookup: CDR1 SGHNT, CDR2 YENEEA. This CDR3 is 15 amino acids long. The CDR3 region has the DNA TGTGCCAGCAGCTTATCCGGGGGGCCCCACAATGAGCAGTTCTTC. This gives the protein CASSLSGGPHNEQFF.

The V and J genes are TRBV7-9 and TRBJ2-3; 9 nucleotides match TRBD2. There are 16 residues in the CDR3. J was trimmed by 2 bases and V by 1 base; bases with no gene match: 4. Germline CDR1 is SEHNR and CDR2 is FQNEAQ (reference sequence). The CDR3 sequence: CASSLGLADFTDTQYF. The CDR3 DNA sequence: TGTGCCAGCAGCTTAGGACTAGCGGATTTCACAGATACGCAGTATTTT.

CDR3 DNA: TGTGCCAGCTCTGGACAGCGGACTTTTTACGAGCAGTATTTT. Its translation is CASSGQRTFYEQYF. This chain links TRBV28 with TRBJ2-3; tentatively, D is TRBD1 (6 bases). This CDR3 is 14 amino acids long. Deletions cut 8 bases from V and 11 bases from J, with 23 bases between. Germline CDR1 is MDHEN and CDR2 is SYDVKM.

The chain couples TRBV12-3 or TRBV12-4 to TRBJ2-7; D gene unclear. The J call may be mistaken, given a closer DNA end match to TRBJ1-2. This CDR3 spans 12 amino acids. The CDR3 spells CASSPGNYGYTF. Here the CDR3 DNA reads TGTGCCAGCAGCCCCGGAAACTATGGCTACACCTTC.

V usage is TRBV7-2 and J usage is TRBJ2-1; TRBD2 matches 7 bases. The CDR3 length is 16 residues. The J segment lost 0 bases and the V segment lost 6 bases, leaving 8 bases of the junction unmatched. The germline gives CDR1 SGHTA, CDR2 FQGNSA. The CDR3 bases are TGTGCCAGCAGAGGACCGGGACTACGCTCCTACAATGAGCAGTTCTTC. This sequence encodes CASRGPGLRSYNEQFF.

The J gene is TRBJ2-5, the V gene TRBV7-2; tentative D call: TRBD1 (6 bases). Gene TRBJ2-1 matches the end of the DNA better, so the J call may be wrong. CDR3 size: 15 residues. CDR1 SGHTA and CDR2 FQGNSA come from the germline V gene. CDR3 residues: CASSLDRDTYNEQFF. DNA of the CDR3: TGTGCCAGCAGCTTAGACAGGGACACTTACAATGAGCAGTTCTTC.

This clonotype was counted only a few times. The chain is built from TRBV6-1 and TRBJ1-3, with TRBD1 as a possible D gene (6 bases). With 6 bases removed from V and 1 base from J, the gap between germline ends came to 13 bases. The CDR3 contains 15 residues. The germline CDR1 and CDR2 sequences are MNHNS and SASEGT. The CDR3: CASRAGGPSGNTIYF. CDR3 bases: TGTGCCAGCAGGGCCGGGGGGCCATCTGGAAACACCATATATTTT.

The gene calls are TRBV7-6 and TRBJ2-1, with 8 bases fitting TRBD2. The end of the DNA aligns better with TRBJ2-7, so the J call may be wrong. This CDR3 is built from 14 residues. Germline V CDR1 and CDR2: SGHVS, FNYEAQ. The CDR3 protein is CASSLNFGTSEQYF. Here the CDR3 DNA reads TGTGCCAGCAGCTTAAACTTCGGGACTAGCGAGCAGTACTTC.

There are many counts of this clonotype. V is TRBV5-5 and J is TRBJ2-1; TRBD2 matches at 9 bases. Trimming cost V 5 bases and J 6 bases; bases outside gene matches: 3. Germline CDR1 is SGHKS and CDR2 is YYEKEE (reference sequence). This CDR3 has 13 amino acids. This chain's CDR3 is CASRVAGANEQFF. CDR3 nucleotides: TGTGCCAGCAGGGTAGCGGGAGCCAATGAGCAGTTCTTC.

By share, this clonotype counts as medium-sized. V gene TRBV6-6 combines with J gene TRBJ2-2, with 7 bases lining up with TRBD2. CDR3 size: 14 residues. CDR1 and CDR2 from the germline V gene are MNHNY and SVGAGI (reference sequence). V lost 2 bases to trimming and J lost 8 bases; unmatched junction nucleotides: 5. CDR3 loop: CASSYGGGGGELFF. CDR3 nucleotide sequence: TGTGCCAGCAGTTACGGCGGGGGAGGGGGGGAGCTGTTTTTT.

As to this clonotype: Given the absence of the conserved phenylalanine or tryptophan at the CDR3 end, a read error is likely. It is unclear where the CDR3 begins or ends on the DNA, so no DNA is shown, and the CDR3 is as TCRdb lists it. The genes are TRBV7-8 and TRBJ2-6; TRBD1, as called in the table, went unchecked against the DNA. The CDR3 comprises 18 residues, both ends counted. The germline gives CDR1 SGHVS, CDR2 FQNEAQ. This CDR3 reads CASSRDGQSSYNEQFFGA.

V is TRBV7-2 and J is TRBJ2-3; D remains unclear. Germline CDR1 and CDR2: SGHTA and FQGNSA. The CDR3 contains 12 residues. The germline V and J ends were trimmed by 8 bases and 2 bases, with 8 bases remaining between them. The CDR3 loop is CASGTNTDTQYF. For the CDR3, the DNA is TGTGCCAGCGGAACAAACACAGATACGCAGTATTTT.

This rearrangement joins TRBV11-2 to TRBJ2-7; possible D gene TRBD2, 7 bases. Germline CDR1 and CDR2: SGHAT and FQNNGV. V lost 5 bases and J 2 bases, leaving 16 bases between the germline ends. The CDR3 consists of 15 residues. CDR3 bases: TGTGCCAGCAGCCCAGGGGTAGGACTAGCCTACGAGCAGTACTTC. Translating gives CASSPGVGLAYEQYF.

The chain joins TRBV7-2 to TRBJ2-7; the D is unclear. V was trimmed by 7 bases and J by 1 base, leaving 11 bases between them. Per the germline V gene, CDR1 is SGHTA and CDR2 is FQGNSA. The CDR3 loop spans 13 amino acids. CDR3 nucleotides: TGTGCCAGCAACCCCGGACGGTCCTACGAGCAGTACTTC. Translation: CASNPGRSYEQYF.

Of note for this clonotype: Its ends do not fully match the called genes, so a read error is possible. The gene calls are TRBV28 and TRBJ2-6; a weak D match, TRBD1 (5 bases). This CDR3 spans 15 amino acids. Looked up from germline, CDR1 is MDHEN and CDR2 is SYDVKM. The chain's CDR3 is CASSSTKPGANVVTF. CDR3 DNA: TGTGCCAGCAGTTCAACAAAGCCTGGGGCCAACGTCGTGACTTTC. Combining the CDR3 with reference TRBV28 and TRBJ2-6 gives the whole variable domain DVKVTQSSRYLVKRTGEKVFLECVQDMDHENMFWYRQDPGLGLRLIYFSYDVKMKEKGDIPEGYSVSREKKERFSLILESASTNQTSMYLCASSSTKPGANVVTFGAGSRLTVL.

With respect to this clonotype: Its ends do not fully match the called genes, so a read error is possible. The V gene is TRBV7-2, the J gene TRBJ2-5; D is unclear. The germline gives CDR1 SGHTA, CDR2 FQGNSA. The CDR3 covers 14 residues. DNA of the CDR3: TGTGCCAGCAGCTTAGTCCGGTTGGAAGAGGCCCAGTACTTC. Encoded protein: CASSLVRLEEAQYF.

Ten or more counts support this clonotype. The V gene is TRBV2, the J gene TRBJ2-5; 7 nucleotides agree with TRBD2. The CDR3 length is 14 residues. Trimming at V came to 4 bases and at J to 5 bases, leaving 7 bases not matched to a gene. Per germline, CDR1 SNHLY and CDR2 FYNNEI. CDR3 sequence reads: CASSGNAGVETQYF. Here the CDR3 DNA reads TGTGCCAGCAGTGGGAATGCGGGGGTCGAGACCCAGTACTTC.

The gene calls are TRBV11-1 and TRBJ2-5; 8 bases align to TRBD2. Germline CDR1 is SGHAT and CDR2 is FQDESV (reference sequence). V trimming: 6 bases; J trimming: 5 bases; junction bases outside the gene matches: 8. The CDR3 extends over 14 amino acids. The CDR3 DNA reads as TGTGCCAGCAGTCAGTCTGGGACTAGGGAGACCCAGTACTTC. Its protein is CASSQSGTRETQYF.

This clonotype was seen more than once but under ten times. This rearrangement joins TRBV7-3 to TRBJ2-6; D is perhaps TRBD1 or TRBD2 (7 bases each). Germline loops: CDR1 SGHTA, CDR2 FQGTGA. Trimming cost V 1 base and J 0 bases, with 13 bases left between them. The CDR3 sequence is 18 residues long. The CDR3 bases are TGTGCCAGCAGCTTAAGTGTCAGGGGGGGCTCTGGGGCCAACGTCCTGACTTTC. Amino acid sequence: CASSLSVRGGSGANVLTF.

Sample share makes this clonotype medium-sized. V is TRBV6-1 and J is TRBJ2-3, with D possibly being TRBD1 or TRBD2 (5 bases each). The CDR3 covers 13 residues. V lost 5 bases and J 4 bases, leaving 10 bases between the germline ends. CDR1 is MNHNS and CDR2 is SASEGT in the germline V gene. As DNA, the CDR3 is TGTGCCAGCAGTTATGGGGGTGCAGATACGCAGTATTTT. It yields the protein CASSYGGADTQYF.

The rearrangement joins TRBV6-6 to TRBJ2-3; the D gene is possibly TRBD2 (5 bases). Germline CDR1 and CDR2: MNHNY and SVGAGI (reference sequence). V was cut by 4 bases and J by 0 bases, with 11 bases left in between. The CDR3 contains 15 residues. This chain's CDR3 is CASSFRGSSTDTQYF. The CDR3, as DNA: TGTGCCAGCAGTTTCCGTGGGAGTAGCACAGATACGCAGTATTTT.

The chain joins TRBV7-2 to TRBJ1-2; TRBD1 matches at 7 bases. Germline CDR1 is SGHTA and CDR2 is FQGNSA. V dropped 4 bases and J dropped 2; count of bases not matched to a gene: 7. The CDR3 consists of 15 residues. CDR3 loop: CASSSPAQGNYGYTF. CDR3 nucleotide sequence: TGTGCCAGCAGCTCCCCCGCACAGGGGAACTATGGCTACACCTTC.